The sequence of this T cell receptor beta chain was determined in a study of T cell repertoires in cytomegalovirus infection. Study-level results: It was HLA-C-restricted CMV-specific TCR beta clonotypes that dominated the response ex vivo.

V lost 5 bases and J 5 bases, leaving 19 bases between the germline ends. The CDR3 has 16 amino acids. This clonotype was seen only a few times. No antigen is known for it. TCRdb fed the reads into MiXCR, producing one record per CDR3 protein. The sample carries hundreds of thousands of distinct CDR3 sequences, around 18% recorded once. The receptor comes from a human donor in good health (CMV status not recorded). Some clones in this sample may be carry-over from other donors' samples. The chain carries TRBV12-3 or TRBV12-4 and TRBJ1-5; D remains ambiguous. Sequenced input: PBMCs. CDR3 loop: CASSAGPLGGDQPQHF. The CDR3 nucleotides read TGTGCCAGCAGTGCGGGCCCTCTAGGTGGGGATCAGCCCCAGCATTTT.